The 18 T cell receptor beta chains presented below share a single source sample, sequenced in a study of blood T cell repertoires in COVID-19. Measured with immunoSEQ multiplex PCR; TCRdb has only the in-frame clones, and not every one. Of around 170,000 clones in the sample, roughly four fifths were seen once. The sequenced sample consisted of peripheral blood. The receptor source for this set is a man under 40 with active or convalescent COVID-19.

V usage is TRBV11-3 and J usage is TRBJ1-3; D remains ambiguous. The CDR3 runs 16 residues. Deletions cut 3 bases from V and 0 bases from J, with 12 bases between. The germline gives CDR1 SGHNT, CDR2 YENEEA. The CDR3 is CASSFGGTISGNTIYF. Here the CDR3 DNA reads TGTGCCAGCAGCTTCGGCGGAACAATCTCTGGAAACACCATATATTTT. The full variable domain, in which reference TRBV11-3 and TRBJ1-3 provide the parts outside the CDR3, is EAGVVQSPRYKIIEKKQPVAFWCNPISGHNTLYWYLQNLGQGPELLIRYENEEAVDDSQLPKDRFSAERLKGVDSTLKIQPAELGDSAVYLCASSFGGTISGNTIYFGEGSWLTVV.

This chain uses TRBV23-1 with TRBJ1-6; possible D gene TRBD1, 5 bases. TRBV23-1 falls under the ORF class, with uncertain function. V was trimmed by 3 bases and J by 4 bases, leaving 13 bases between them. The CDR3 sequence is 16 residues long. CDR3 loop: CASSHLTGGYNSPLHF. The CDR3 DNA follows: TGCGCCAGCAGTCACTTGACCGGGGGGTATAATTCACCCCTCCACTTT.

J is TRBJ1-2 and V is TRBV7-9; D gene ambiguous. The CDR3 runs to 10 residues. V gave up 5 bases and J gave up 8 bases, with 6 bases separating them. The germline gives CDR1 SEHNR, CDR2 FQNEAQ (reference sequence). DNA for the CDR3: TGTGCCAGCAGCGAGGAGGGCTACACCTTC. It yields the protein CASSEEGYTF.

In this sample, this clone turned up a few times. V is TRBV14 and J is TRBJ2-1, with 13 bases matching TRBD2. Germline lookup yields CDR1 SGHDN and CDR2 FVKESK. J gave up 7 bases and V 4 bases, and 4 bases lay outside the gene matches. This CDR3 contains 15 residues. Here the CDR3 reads CASSPTSGGANEQFF. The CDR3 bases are TGTGCCAGCAGCCCTACTAGCGGGGGGGCGAATGAGCAGTTCTTC.

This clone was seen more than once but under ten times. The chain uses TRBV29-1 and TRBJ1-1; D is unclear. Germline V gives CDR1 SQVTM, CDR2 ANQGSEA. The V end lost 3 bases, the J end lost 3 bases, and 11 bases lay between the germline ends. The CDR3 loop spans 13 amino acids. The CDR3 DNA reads TGCAGCGTTGAGGGAGGGCGGGACACTGAAGCTTTCTTT. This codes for CSVEGGRDTEAFF.

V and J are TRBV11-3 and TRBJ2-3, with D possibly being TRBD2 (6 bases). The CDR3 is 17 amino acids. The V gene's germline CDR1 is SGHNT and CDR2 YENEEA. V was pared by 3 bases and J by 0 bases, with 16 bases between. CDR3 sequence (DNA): TGTGCCAGCAGCTTGGGGTCGACTAGTTATAGCACAGATACGCAGTATTTT. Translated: CASSLGSTSYSTDTQYF.

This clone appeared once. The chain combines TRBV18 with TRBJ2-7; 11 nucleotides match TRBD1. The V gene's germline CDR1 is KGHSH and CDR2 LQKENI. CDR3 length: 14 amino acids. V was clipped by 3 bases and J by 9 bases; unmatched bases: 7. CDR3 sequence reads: CASSPAGTGGGQYF. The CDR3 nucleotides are TGTGCCAGCTCACCCGCCGGGACAGGGGGGGGGCAGTACTTC.

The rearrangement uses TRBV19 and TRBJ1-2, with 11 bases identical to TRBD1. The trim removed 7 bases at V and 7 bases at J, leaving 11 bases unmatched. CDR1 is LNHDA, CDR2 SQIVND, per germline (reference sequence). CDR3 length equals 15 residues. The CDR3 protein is CASTLYGQGAGGYTF. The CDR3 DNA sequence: TGTGCCAGTACCCTTTACGGACAGGGGGCTGGTGGCTACACCTTC.

The CDR3 sequence is CASSEVGLFTDSPLHF. The CDR3 coding sequence is TGTGCCAGCAGTGAAGTAGGACTCTTTACGGATTCACCCCTCCACTTT. The rearrangement uses TRBV2 and TRBJ1-6, with D uncertain. Germline V gives CDR1 SNHLY, CDR2 FYNNEI. CDR3 length: 16 amino acids. The V end lost 1 base, the J end lost 8 bases, and 15 bases lay between the germline ends.

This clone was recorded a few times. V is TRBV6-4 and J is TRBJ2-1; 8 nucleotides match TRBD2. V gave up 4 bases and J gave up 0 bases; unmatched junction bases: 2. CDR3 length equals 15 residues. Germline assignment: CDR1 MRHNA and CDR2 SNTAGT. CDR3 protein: CASSVSGSSYNEQFF. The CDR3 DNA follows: TGTGCCAGCAGTGTAAGCGGGAGCTCCTACAATGAGCAGTTCTTC.

In DNA, the CDR3 is TGTGCCAGCGGACCACAGGGGTCTAGCTACGAGCAGTACGTC. It codes for CASGPQGSSYEQYV. The rearrangement links TRBV27 to TRBJ2-7; 7 nucleotides line up with TRBD1. CDR3 size: 14 residues. Trimming removed 8 bases from V and 3 bases from J; junction bases left unmatched: 10. Germline V gene sequence: CDR1 MNHEY, CDR2 SMNVEV (reference sequence).

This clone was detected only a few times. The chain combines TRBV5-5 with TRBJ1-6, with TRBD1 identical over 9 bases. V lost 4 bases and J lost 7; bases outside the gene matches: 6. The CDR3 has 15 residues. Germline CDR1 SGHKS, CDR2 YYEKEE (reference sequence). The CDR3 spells CASSPRDRDNSPLHF. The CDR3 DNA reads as TGTGCCAGCAGCCCCCGGGACAGGGACAATTCACCCCTCCACTTT.

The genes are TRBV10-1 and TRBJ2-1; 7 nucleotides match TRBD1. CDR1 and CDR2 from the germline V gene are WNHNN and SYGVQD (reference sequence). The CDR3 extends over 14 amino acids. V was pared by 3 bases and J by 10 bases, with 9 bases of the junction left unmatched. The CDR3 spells CASSDFERGQEQFF. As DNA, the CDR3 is TGCGCCAGCAGTGATTTTGAAAGGGGGCAAGAGCAGTTCTTC.

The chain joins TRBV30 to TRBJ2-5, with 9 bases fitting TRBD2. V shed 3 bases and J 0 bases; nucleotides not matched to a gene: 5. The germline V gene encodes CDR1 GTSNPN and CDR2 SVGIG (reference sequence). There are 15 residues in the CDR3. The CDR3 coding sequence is TGTGCCTGGAGCCCCCTAGCGGGGTACCAAGAGACCCAGTACTTC. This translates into CAWSPLAGYQETQYF.

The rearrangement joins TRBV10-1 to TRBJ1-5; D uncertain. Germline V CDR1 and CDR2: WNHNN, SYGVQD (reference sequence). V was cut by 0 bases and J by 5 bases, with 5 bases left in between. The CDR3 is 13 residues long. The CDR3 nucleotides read TGCGCCAGCAGTGAGTCGAGGTATCAGCCCCAGCATTTT. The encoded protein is CASSESRYQPQHF.

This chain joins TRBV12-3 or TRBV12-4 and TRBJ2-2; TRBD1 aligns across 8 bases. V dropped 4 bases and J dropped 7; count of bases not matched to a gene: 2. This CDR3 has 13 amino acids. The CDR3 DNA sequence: TGTGCCAGCAGTTGGGGACAGGTCGGGGAGCTGTTTTTT. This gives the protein CASSWGQVGELFF.

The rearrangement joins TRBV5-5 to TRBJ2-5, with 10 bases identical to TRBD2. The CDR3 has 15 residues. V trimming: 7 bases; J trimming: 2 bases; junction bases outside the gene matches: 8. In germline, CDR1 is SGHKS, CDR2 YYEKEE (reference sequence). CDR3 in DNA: TGTGCCAGCGGCGAGCGGGGGGGACGACAAGAGACCCAGTACTTC. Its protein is CASGERGGRQETQYF.

Here the CDR3 DNA reads TGTGCCAGCTCCCGCTGGACTAGCGGGACCTACAATGAGCAGTTCTTC. As protein: CASSRWTSGTYNEQFF. The chain employs TRBV18 and TRBJ2-1; 12 nucleotides align to TRBD2. The CDR3 runs 16 residues. The germline V gene has CDR1 KGHSH and CDR2 LQKENI. V lost 6 bases and J lost 2; bases outside the gene matches: 5.